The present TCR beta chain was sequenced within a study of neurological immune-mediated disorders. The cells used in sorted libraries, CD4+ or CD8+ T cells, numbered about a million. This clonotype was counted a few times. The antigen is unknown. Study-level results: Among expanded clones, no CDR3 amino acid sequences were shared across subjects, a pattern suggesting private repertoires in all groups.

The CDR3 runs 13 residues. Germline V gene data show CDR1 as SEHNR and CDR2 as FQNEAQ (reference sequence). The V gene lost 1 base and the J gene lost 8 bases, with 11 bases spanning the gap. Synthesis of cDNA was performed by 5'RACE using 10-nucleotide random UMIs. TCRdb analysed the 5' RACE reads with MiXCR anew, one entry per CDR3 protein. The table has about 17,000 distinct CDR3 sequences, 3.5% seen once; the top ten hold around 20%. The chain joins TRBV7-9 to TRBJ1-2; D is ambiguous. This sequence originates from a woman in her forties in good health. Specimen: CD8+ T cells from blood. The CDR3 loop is CASSLGLSGGYTF. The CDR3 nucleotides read TGTGCCAGCAGCTTAGGTTTGTCCGGAGGCTACACCTTC.